Listed below are T cell receptor beta chains from one sample, sequenced in a study of glioma-infiltrating T cells. TCRdb reanalysed the multiplex PCR reads using MiXCR and keeps one entry per CDR3 protein. The sample includes 300,000 to 400,000 distinct CDR3 sequences, roughly two fifths of them seen just once. The source material was glioma tissue, nonneoplastic brain tissue, or PBMCs (not recorded which). These receptors came from a human donor with low-grade glioma or glioblastoma, undergoing nonglioma brain surgery, or in good health (not recorded which). Both conserved end residues are part of each CDR3. Fields, in order: V gene, J gene, clone size, CDR3 length, D gene, CDR3 DNA, CDR3 protein. The D gene is left open where the match is weak. Clone sizes are given selectively: once, few, many, or a class where the clone is expanded.

TRBV7-9,TRBJ2-2,NA,14,NA,TGTGCCAGCAGCAGAATAGCGGTTTGGGGGGAGCTGTTTTTT,CASSRIAVWGELFF
TRBV7-2,TRBJ2-6,few,15,NA,TGTGCCAGCAGCAAAGACAGATCTGGGGCCAACGTCCTGACTTTC,CASSKDRSGANVLTF
TRBV27,TRBJ2-1,many,14,NA,TGTGCCAGCAGTTTATCGGGAGTCTACAATGAGCAGTTCTTC,CASSLSGVYNEQFF
TRBV19,TRBJ2-1,NA,16,TRBD2,TGTGCCAGTAGTTCAGGAAGCGGGAGGGCTGGAAATGAGCAGTTCTTC,CASSSGSGRAGNEQFF
TRBV4-2,TRBJ2-2,few,14,NA,TGTGCCAGCAGCCAAGCTAGCCCCGCCGGGGAGCTGTTTTTT,CASSQASPAGELFF
TRBV24-1,TRBJ2-3,many,16,TRBD2,TGTGCCACCAGTGATTTACGGGAGGGCCGGATCGGTACGCAGTATTTT,CATSDLREGRIGTQYF
TRBV4-2,TRBJ1-1,NA,15,TRBD1,TGTGCCAGCAGCCCGTACAGGGGACAGAACACTGAAGCTTTCTTT,CASSPYRGQNTEAFF
TRBV2,TRBJ2-3,few,11,NA,TGTGCCACCCACAGGACAGATACGCAGTATTTT,CATHRTDTQYF
TRBV12-5,TRBJ1-2,many,14,NA,TGTGCTAGTGGTGCCGGGAGACAGTGGAACGGCTACACCTTC,CASGAGRQWNGYTF
TRBV7-2,TRBJ2-3,NA,17,NA,TGTGCCAGCAGCTCCCCCCGGGCCACGGCTAGCACAGATACGCAGTATTTT,CASSSPRATASTDTQYF
TRBV7-9,TRBJ1-2,NA,15,NA,TGTGCCAGCAGCTTACTGCAGGGTGGTGTGAGCGGCTACACCTTC,CASSLLQGGVSGYTF
TRBV7-9,TRBJ2-7,NA,15,TRBD2,TGTGCCAGCAGCTTTAATAGCGGGAGCTCCTACGAGCAGTACTTC,CASSFNSGSSYEQYF
TRBV6-2/TRBV6-3,TRBJ2-5,NA,15,TRBD2,TGTGCCAGCAGTAAAAGCGGGAGGGCCTTCGTGACCCAGTACTTC,CASSKSGRAFVTQYF
TRBV6-2/TRBV6-3,TRBJ1-5,NA,15,NA,TGTGCCAGCAGTTTAACCCAATTTGGCAATCAGCCCCAGCATTTT,CASSLTQFGNQPQHF
TRBV2,TRBJ2-1,few,15,TRBD2,TGTGCCAGCAGGACTAGCGGAGACTCCTACAATGAGCAGTTCTTC,CASRTSGDSYNEQFF
TRBV6-1,TRBJ2-4,many,13,TRBD1,TGTGCCAGCACCCCCGGACAGGGATACATTCAGTACTTC,CASTPGQGYIQYF
TRBV5-6,TRBJ1-5,once,13,NA,TGTGCCAGCAGCCCGGTTGGGGGTCAGCCCCAGCATTTT,CASSPVGGQPQHF
TRBV6-2/TRBV6-3,TRBJ2-7,few,13,NA,TGTGCCAGCACCCACAGGCTGCTCGGCTGGCAGTACTTC,CASTHRLLGWQYF
TRBV2,TRBJ1-1,NA,11,NA,TGTGCCAGCAGTCTACAAGGGCGGGCTTTCTTT,CASSLQGRAFF
TRBV7-9,TRBJ2-3,NA,14,NA,TGTGCCAGCAGCTTAGCTACGCTCACAGATACGCAGTATTTT,CASSLATLTDTQYF
TRBV11-1,TRBJ2-5,NA,17,NA,TGTGCCAGCACCCCCTATCGAGGAGGGGGCGCAGGGGAGACCCAGTACTTC,CASTPYRGGGAGETQYF
TRBV4-1,TRBJ2-7,NA,14,TRBD1,TGCGCCAACAGCCTGACAGGGTCCGGCTACGAGCAGTACTTC,CANSLTGSGYEQYF
TRBV20-1,TRBJ2-4,few,14,TRBD2,TGCAGTGCTAGAGATAAGGAGCCGGGAGGCATTCAGTACTTC,CSARDKEPGGIQYF
TRBV6-1,TRBJ1-3,few,15,TRBD1,TGTGCCAGCAGTGCGCCGGGACAGGCTGGAAACACCATATATTTT,CASSAPGQAGNTIYF
TRBV7-9,TRBJ2-1,NA,17,NA,TGTGCCAGCAGCCCGGAGGATAGTTGGGAAATTTACGATGAGCAGTTCTTC,CASSPEDSWEIYDEQFF
TRBV27,TRBJ2-7,NA,13,NA,TGTGCCAGCAGTGTTAGGGCGATCTACGAGCAGTACTTC,CASSVRAIYEQYF
TRBV5-1,TRBJ2-1,once,17,NA,TGCGCCAGCAGCCCTACCAGCGTAACGGGATCCTACAATGAGCAGTTCTTC,CASSPTSVTGSYNEQFF
TRBV3-1,TRBJ1-4,NA,14,NA,TGTGCCAGCAGCCAGGTCTCCAGAGGAGAAAAACTGTTTTTT,CASSQVSRGEKLFF
TRBV28,TRBJ1-1,many,17,NA,TGTGCCAGCCGCCCGGGAGGCAGCACCAGGGGTTTCACTGAAGCTTTCTTT,CASRPGGSTRGFTEAFF
TRBV7-2,TRBJ2-2,NA,17,TRBD2,TGTGCCAGCAGCTTAGGCGGACTAGCGGGGCACACCGGGGAGCTGTTTTTT,CASSLGGLAGHTGELFF
TRBV6-1,TRBJ2-3,many,14,NA,TGTGCCAGCAGTTATATTACTAGCACAGATACGCAGTATTTT,CASSYITSTDTQYF
TRBV4-2,TRBJ2-3,NA,16,NA,TGTGCCAGCAGCCAAGATCAAACTTATCTGGGGGATACGCGGTATTTT,CASSQDQTYLGDTRYF
TRBV6-2/TRBV6-3,TRBJ1-5,NA,15,TRBD1,TGTGCCGCTAGCCCCTGGCAGGGGGAAAATCAGACCCAGCATTTT,CAASPWQGENQTQHF
TRBV5-4,TRBJ2-5,NA,15,TRBD1,TGTGCCAGCAGCGGATCGGGACAGGGGAAAGAGACCCAGTACTTC,CASSGSGQGKETQYF
TRBV7-3,TRBJ2-7,NA,13,NA,TGTGCCAGCAGCCTGCAGACCAACTACGAGCAGTACTTC,CASSLQTNYEQYF
TRBV5-4,TRBJ1-2,NA,13,NA,TGTGCCAGCAGCTCGCTCCAGGATTATGGCTACTCCTTC,CASSSLQDYGYSF
TRBV19,TRBJ2-1,NA,14,NA,TGTGCCACCAGGAAGGGGGTCTCCTACAATGAGCAGTTCTTC,CATRKGVSYNEQFF
TRBV6-1,TRBJ1-5,many,14,NA,TGTGCCAACATCCTGGACGCCGGGCATCAGCCCCAGCATTTT,CANILDAGHQPQHF
TRBV6-1,TRBJ2-7,many,13,NA,TGTGCCAGCAGCTCGGAGCTTCGAAACGAGCAGTACTTC,CASSSELRNEQYF
TRBV12-3/TRBV12-4,TRBJ2-7,few,14,NA,TGTGCCAGCAGCCGAGGACTTAATTCCTACGAGCAGTACTTC,CASSRGLNSYEQYF
TRBV25-1,TRBJ2-5,NA,15,NA,TGTGGCTCCAGCAGTTTAGGGGCAGGGGACCAGACCAAGTACTTC,CGSSSLGAGDQTKYF
TRBV7-9,TRBJ2-3,few,16,NA,TGTGCCAGCAGCAGTATGGGGGGATCCCACACAGATACGCAGTATTTT,CASSSMGGSHTDTQYF
TRBV28,TRBJ1-5,NA,12,NA,TGTGCCAGCAGTTCTCCCAGGGGAGCCCAGCATTTT,CASSSPRGAQHF
TRBV4-1,TRBJ2-2,NA,16,TRBD1,TGCGCCAGCAGCCACGCAGGGGGTTATGGCACCGGGGAGCTGTTTTTT,CASSHAGGYGTGELFF
TRBV3-1,TRBJ2-7,few,16,TRBD1,TGTGCCAGCAGCCAAGATTTCAGACAGGGGTTCTACGAGCAGTACTTC,CASSQDFRQGFYEQYF
TRBV20-1,TRBJ1-1,NA,15,NA,TGCAGTGCTAGAGATCTTAAGGGGTCGTTCACTGAAGCTTTCTTT,CSARDLKGSFTEAFF
TRBV7-9,TRBJ2-1,NA,16,NA,TGTGCCAGGAGCCCGTCCGGGGTTAGCTCCTACAATGAGCAGTTCTTC,CARSPSGVSSYNEQFF
TRBV7-6,TRBJ2-7,NA,15,TRBD2,TGTGCCAGCAGCTCGGAAGCGGGAGGGCGTTACGAGCAGTACTTC,CASSSEAGGRYEQYF